This TCR beta chain was sequenced in a study of cytomegalovirus exposure and HLA in healthy donors. Study-wide results and caveats: The study carried out a later analysis of TCR beta sequences. It associated 15,000 to 20,000 of them with specific HLA alleles at a false discovery rate of 0.05. Reports state that TCR beta sequences accurately predicted most subjects' HLA-A and HLA-B alleles.

Unrecorded immune exposure was likely among donors, who were nominally healthy when sampled. With respect to this clone: Its antigen remains unknown.

This CDR3 is built from 14 residues. The ends were cut back, 0 bases at V and 6 bases at J, with 9 bases in the middle. Germline V lookup: CDR1 SGDLS, CDR2 YYNGEE. 60 Vbeta and 13 Jbeta primers were used in PCR. Per the original data handling: Approximately 79 million unique TCR beta chains, 10 million to 13 million of them shared, were counted by a later analysis. Clones were read by immunoSEQ multiplex PCR, and TCRdb kept only the in-frame ones, dropping some. Clonal size and the V and J genes are those of that table, whereas D and trimming came from the DNA. The repertoire holds about 59,000 clones, with about 80% as singletons.

Sequenced sample: PBMCs. This rearrangement joins TRBV9 to TRBJ1-4, with D uncertain. The sequence was collected from a human donor in good health. The DNA for the CDR3 is TGTGCCAGCAGCGTAGCGGGGTATGATGAAAAACTGTTTTTT. This codes for CASSVAGYDEKLFF.